This T cell receptor beta chain was captured by sequencing in a study of blood T cell repertoires in COVID-19. On the study more broadly: Whether acute or convalescent, the COVID-19 samples came from the United States, Italy and Spain. Sources were T cells, B-cell-depleted T cells, or PBMCs; the material itself was cDNA or gDNA.

This CDR3 is 22 amino acids long. Trimming cost V 0 bases and J 0 bases, with 29 bases left between them. Germline lookup yields CDR1 GTSNPN and CDR2 SVGIG (reference sequence). In the study's own analysis: The assay estimated nucleated cells by amplifying reference gene primers. The table came from immunoSEQ multiplex PCR; TCRdb's copy has only in-frame clones and leaves some out. That table is the source of V, J and clone size, and D and trimming were worked out from the DNA. Here the sample spans a few hundred thousand clones, around four fifths being singletons. The V call is TRBV30, the J call TRBJ2-2; weak D call: TRBD2 (7 bases). Sequenced material: peripheral blood. This receptor was taken from a woman aged 55-70 years who had recovered from COVID-19. The CDR3, as DNA: TGTGCCTGGAGTGTAACCATATTTTTCGCGGGGGCGTCTAGATCGAACACCGGGGAGCTGTTTTTT. Its protein product is CAWSVTIFFAGASRSNTGELFF.